This T cell receptor beta chain was recorded in a study of T cells in Graves' hyperthyroidism and ophthalmopathy. Overall study context: At initial diagnosis, before any treatment had begun, peripheral blood was obtained.

There are 14 residues in the CDR3. Germline V lookup: CDR1 SNHLY, CDR2 FYNNEI. Trimming took 6 bases from V and 5 from J, leaving 14 bases between them. Calling Graves' hyperthyroidism stable meant ophthalmopathy did not progress within 18 months. Hyperthyroidism had been newly diagnosed in patients aged 18 to 65, and its duration was under 2 months. Investigators excluded patients with uncontrolled infection, other autoimmune disease, pregnancy or lactation. The TCR beta CDR3 regions underwent amplification using RNA transcripts as the source. Primed by the HTBI set, a first-round RT-PCR was run on the TCR CDR3. TCRdb passed the multiplex PCR reads through MiXCR, listing each CDR3 protein once. The table shows around 480,000 distinct CDR3 sequences, with 13% to 15% occurring only once.

The TCR sequence derives from a woman aged 18-30 years with Graves' hyperthyroidism. Input material: blood. The rearrangement links TRBV2 to TRBJ2-1; possible D gene TRBD1, 7 bases. DNA of the CDR3: TGTGCCAGCAGGAGGGGGCGCGGGGACAATGAGCAGTTCTTC. This sequence encodes CASRRGRGDNEQFF.